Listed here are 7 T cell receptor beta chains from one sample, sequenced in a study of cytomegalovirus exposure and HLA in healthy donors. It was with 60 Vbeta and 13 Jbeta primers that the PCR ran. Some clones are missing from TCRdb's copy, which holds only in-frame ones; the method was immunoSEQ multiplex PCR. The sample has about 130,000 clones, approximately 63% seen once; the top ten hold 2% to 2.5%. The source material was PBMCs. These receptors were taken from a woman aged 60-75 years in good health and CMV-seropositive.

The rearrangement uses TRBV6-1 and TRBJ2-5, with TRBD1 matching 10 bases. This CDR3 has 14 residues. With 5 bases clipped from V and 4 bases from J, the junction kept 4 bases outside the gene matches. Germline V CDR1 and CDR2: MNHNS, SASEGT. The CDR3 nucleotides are TGTGCCAGCAGTCCGGGACAGGGGCGAGAGACCCAGTACTTC. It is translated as CASSPGQGRETQYF.

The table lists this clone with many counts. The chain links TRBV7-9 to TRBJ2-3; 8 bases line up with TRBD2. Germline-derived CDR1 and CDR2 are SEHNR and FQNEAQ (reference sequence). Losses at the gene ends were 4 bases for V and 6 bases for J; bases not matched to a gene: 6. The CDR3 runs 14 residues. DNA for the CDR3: TGTGCCAGCAGCTCGGGACTAGATGGGGATACGCAGTATTTT. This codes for CASSSGLDGDTQYF.

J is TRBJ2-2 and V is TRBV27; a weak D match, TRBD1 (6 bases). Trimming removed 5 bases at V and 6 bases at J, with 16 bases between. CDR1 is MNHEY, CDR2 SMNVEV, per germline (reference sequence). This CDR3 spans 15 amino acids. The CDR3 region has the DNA TGTGCCAGCAGTCCAGGGGTAGGGCTTTCCGGGGAGCTGTTTTTT. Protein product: CASSPGVGLSGELFF.

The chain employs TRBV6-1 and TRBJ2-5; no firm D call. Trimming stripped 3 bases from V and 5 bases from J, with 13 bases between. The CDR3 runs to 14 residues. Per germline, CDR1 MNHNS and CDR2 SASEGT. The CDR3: CASSEGLNMETQYF. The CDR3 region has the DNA TGTGCCAGCAGTGAGGGCCTTAACATGGAGACCCAGTACTTC.

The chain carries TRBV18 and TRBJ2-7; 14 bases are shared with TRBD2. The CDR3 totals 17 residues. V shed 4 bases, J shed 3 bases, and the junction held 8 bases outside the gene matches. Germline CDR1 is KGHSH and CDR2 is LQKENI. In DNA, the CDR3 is TGTGCCAGCTCACAAGGACTAGCGGGAGGTATAATCTACGAGCAGTACTTC. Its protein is CASSQGLAGGIIYEQYF.

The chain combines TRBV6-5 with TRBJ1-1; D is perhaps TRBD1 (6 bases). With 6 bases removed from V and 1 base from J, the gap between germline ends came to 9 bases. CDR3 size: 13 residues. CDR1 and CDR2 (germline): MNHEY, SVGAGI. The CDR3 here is CASRKTGNTEAFF. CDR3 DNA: TGTGCCAGCAGGAAGACAGGGAACACTGAAGCTTTCTTT.

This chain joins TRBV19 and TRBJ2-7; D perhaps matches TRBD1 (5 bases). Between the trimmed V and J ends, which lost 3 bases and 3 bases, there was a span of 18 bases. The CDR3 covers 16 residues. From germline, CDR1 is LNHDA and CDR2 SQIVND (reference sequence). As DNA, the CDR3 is TGTGCCAGTAGTATGGGGCACGAGAGATCGTACTACGAGCAGTACTTC. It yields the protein CASSMGHERSYYEQYF.